This T cell receptor beta chain was identified in a study of T cell repertoires in cytomegalovirus infection (dated by TCRdb to about 2019). Turning to the overall study: Because public TCR beta signatures pointed to carriage of CMV infection together with the matching HLA type, the HLA type of each donor mattered for the analysis.

Instrument used: Illumina HiSeq 1500. Through fastp at Q25 and MiXCR, TCRdb rebuilt clones from the public reads, retaining in-frame beta chains. Rows with one shared CDR3 protein collapse into an entry with the most common genes and DNA. Present in this sample are 510,000 or so distinct CDR3 sequences, about 30% of which were seen just once. The ten top clones hold 13% of the sample. Findings and caveats that apply to the study as a whole: The ex vivo response was dominated by HLA-C-restricted CMV-specific TCR beta clonotypes, which also provided the single most frequent clonotype in two of eight donors. In both this cohort and an independent cohort of a few hundred donors, the cumulative frequency of public TCR beta family members distinguished carriers of CMV infection plus the relevant HLA type.

The germline V gene (reference sequence) specifies SEHNR as CDR1 and FQNEAQ as CDR2. V is clipped by 4 bases and J by 1 base, and the sequence between their germline boundaries is 13 bases long. From the cysteine up to the phenylalanine, the CDR3 has a length of 15 residues. Only the CDR3 portion is preserved as DNA: 45 bases, with reading frame beginning at the first base. This clonotype was counted only a few times. Its antigen has not been determined. Base qualities are missing; no much larger clone stands one base away. The sequenced sample was PBMCs. The clonotype originates from a human donor in good health (CMV status not recorded). Some clones in this sample may be carry-over from other donors' samples. Recombination joined TRBV7-9 with TRBJ2-5, with the D gene call left open. The DNA sequence follows: TGTGCCAGCAGCTCATCAGCAGGTATCCAAGAGACCCAGTACTTC. Protein translation: CASSSSAGIQETQYF.